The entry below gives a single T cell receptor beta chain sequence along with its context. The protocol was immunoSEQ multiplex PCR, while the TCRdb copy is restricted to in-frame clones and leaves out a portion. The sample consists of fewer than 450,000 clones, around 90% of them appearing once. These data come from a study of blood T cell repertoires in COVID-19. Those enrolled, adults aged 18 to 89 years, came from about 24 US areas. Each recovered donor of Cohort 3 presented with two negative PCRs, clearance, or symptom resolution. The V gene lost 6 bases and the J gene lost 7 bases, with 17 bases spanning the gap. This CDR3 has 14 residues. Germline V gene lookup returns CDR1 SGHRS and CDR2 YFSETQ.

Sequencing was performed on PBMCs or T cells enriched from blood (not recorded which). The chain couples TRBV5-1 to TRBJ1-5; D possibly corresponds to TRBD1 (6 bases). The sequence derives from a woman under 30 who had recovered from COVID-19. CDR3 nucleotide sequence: TGCGCCAGCAAGGAGGGGGGGCAGGGACAGCCCCAGCATTTT. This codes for CASKEGGQGQPQHF. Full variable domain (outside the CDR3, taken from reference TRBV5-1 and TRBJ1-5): KAGVTQTPRYLIKTRGQQVTLSCSPISGHRSVSWYQQTPGQGLQFLFEYFSETQRNKGNFPGRFSGRQFSNSRSEMNVSTLELGDSALYLCASKEGGQGQPQHFGDGTRLSIL.